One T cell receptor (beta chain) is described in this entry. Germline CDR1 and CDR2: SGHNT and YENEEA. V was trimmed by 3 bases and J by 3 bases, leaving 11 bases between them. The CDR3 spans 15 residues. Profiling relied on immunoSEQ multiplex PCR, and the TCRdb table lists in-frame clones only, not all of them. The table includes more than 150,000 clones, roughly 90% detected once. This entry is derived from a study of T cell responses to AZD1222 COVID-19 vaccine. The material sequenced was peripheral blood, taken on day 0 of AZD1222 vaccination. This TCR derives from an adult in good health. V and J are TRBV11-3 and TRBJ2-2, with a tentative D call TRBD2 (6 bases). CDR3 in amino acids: CASSFGGADTGELFF. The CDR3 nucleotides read TGTGCCAGCAGCTTCGGGGGAGCGGACACCGGGGAGCTGTTTTTT.